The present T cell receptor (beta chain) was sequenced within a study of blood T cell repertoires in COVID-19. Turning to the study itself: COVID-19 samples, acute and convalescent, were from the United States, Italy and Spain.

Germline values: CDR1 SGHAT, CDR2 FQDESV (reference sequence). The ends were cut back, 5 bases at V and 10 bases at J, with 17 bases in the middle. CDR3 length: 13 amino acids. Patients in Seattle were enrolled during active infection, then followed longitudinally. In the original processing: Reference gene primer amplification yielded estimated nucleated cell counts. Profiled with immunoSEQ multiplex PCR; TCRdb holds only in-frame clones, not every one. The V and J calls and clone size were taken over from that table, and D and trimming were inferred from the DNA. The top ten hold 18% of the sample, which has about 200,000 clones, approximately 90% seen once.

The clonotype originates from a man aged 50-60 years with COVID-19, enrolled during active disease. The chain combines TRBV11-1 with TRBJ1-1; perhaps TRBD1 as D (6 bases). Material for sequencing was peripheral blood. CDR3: CASSQNGQSRAFF. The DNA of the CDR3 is TGTGCCAGCAGCCAAAACGGACAGAGCAGAGCTTTCTTT.